This T cell receptor (beta chain) appears in the sequencing data of a study of Siglec-9 on CD8 T cells in melanoma (dated by TCRdb to about 2019). Context from the whole study: Siglec-9 expression on CD8+ T cells and the role of Siglec-9 in regulating T cells in the melanoma tumor microenvironment were investigated in the study.

Worth noting for this clone: Its recognized antigen is unknown. No qualities accompany the bases; no much larger clone lies one base away.

Library creation used the immunoSEQ multiplex PCR assay. TCRdb retrieved this table from immuneACCESS and kept in-frame rearrangements only. Not all clones are present; in checked studies, unresolved V genes account for under half, and no reason is known for the remainder. Across this sample there are 30,000 or so clones, with approximately 80% seen only once. Nearly 6% of the sample rests with the top ten. V is trimmed back by 2 bases and J by 8 bases, and the junction contains 0 bases that no gene match accounts for. The germline V gene (reference sequence) sets CDR1 to MNHEY and CDR2 to SMNVEV. Reading from cysteine to phenylalanine, the CDR3 counts 13 amino acids. Solely the CDR3 DNA is kept, with 39 bases framed from the first base. What the work shows at the level of the full study, not this receptor alone: According to the reported findings, Siglec-9 marked and regulated a subset of effector memory CD8+ T cells that seemed to build up inside melanoma tumors.

Sample: Siglec-9- CD8+ T cells sorted from blood. The meaning of the sample's cell subset or site label: CD8 T cells lacking Siglec-9. The chain was built from TRBV27 and TRBJ2-1; the junction holds 10 bases that match TRBD1. This clonotype originated in a human donor in good health. The nucleotide sequence reads TGTGCCAGCAGTTTAGGGACAGGGGATGAGCAGTTCTTC. This translates into CASSLGTGDEQFF.